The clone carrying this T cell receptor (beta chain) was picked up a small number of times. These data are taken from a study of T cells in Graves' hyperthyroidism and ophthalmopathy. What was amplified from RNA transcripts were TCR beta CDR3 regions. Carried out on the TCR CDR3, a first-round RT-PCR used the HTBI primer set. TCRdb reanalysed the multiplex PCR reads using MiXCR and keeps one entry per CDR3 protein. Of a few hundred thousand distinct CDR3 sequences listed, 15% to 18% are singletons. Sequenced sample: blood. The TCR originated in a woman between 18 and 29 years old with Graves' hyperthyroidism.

The CDR3 coding sequence is TGTGCCAGCAGACAGGATAATAGCAATCAGCCCCAGCATTTT. Its protein product is CASRQDNSNQPQHF. The genes are TRBV6-2 or TRBV6-3 and TRBJ1-5; D possibly corresponds to TRBD1 (5 bases). The CDR3 loop spans 14 amino acids. V shed 6 bases and J shed 0 bases, with 9 bases lying between them. Germline V CDR1 and CDR2: MNHEY, SVGEGT.